This T cell receptor (beta chain) was recorded in a study of T cells in Graves' hyperthyroidism and ophthalmopathy (dated by TCRdb to 2018 to 2020). Regarding the complete study: Peripheral blood was collected at initial diagnosis, before any treatment. A discovery cohort of fewer than 110 patients, roughly 45 with Graves' ophthalmopathy and over 55 with stable Graves' hyperthyroidism, was used to find distinguishing TCR V-J signatures. Prospective prediction of ophthalmopathy was tested in an independent validation cohort of 18 to 20 hyperthyroidism patients and some 17 patients who later progressed to ophthalmopathy. For training and testing, the roughly 97 patients in the discovery cohort were randomly divided in a 7:3 ratio. The study also compared thyroid tissue and blood T-cell repertoires from several Graves' hyperthyroidism patients. Once sampling was done, hyperthyroidism patients were given methimazole at a starting dose of 30 mg daily, whereas ophthalmopathy patients were given high-dose intravenous methylprednisolone. The paper describes TCR Vbeta CDR3 sequencing of 140 or so peripheral blood samples, made up of some 42 ophthalmopathy patients, 70 to 75 hyperthyroidism patients and 17 progressor patients. What the research found in general, with its limitations: No statistical method was used to set the sample size in advance, and investigators knew the group allocation. Blood samples also contained most of the expanded thyroid clonotypes (frequency above 0.001), which suggests that blood repertoires may reflect thyroid immune responses. A 13 V-J signature model separated ophthalmopathy from stable hyperthyroidism, with approximately 87% sensitivity and 81.08% specificity in cross-validation and 80%/75% in testing. In validation, progression to ophthalmopathy was predicted by the model with nearly 71% sensitivity and roughly 76% specificity, a median of approximately 6.5 months before onset.

The TCR beta CDR3 regions were amplified from RNA transcripts. A first-round RT-PCR of the TCR CDR3 used the HTBI primer set with the Qiagen OneStep RT-PCR kit. The libraries were constructed in a second round of multiplex PCR and then size-selected and purified. Paired-end sequencing of the libraries was performed with 100 bp reads on an Illumina HiSeq2000. The original pipeline was this. SOAPnuke was used to process the raw data, removing reads that contained adapters or uncalled bases, had a mean Phred below 15, or lacked an exact match to the constant primer or identifier. COPE v1.2.5 was used to merge high-quality paired reads, and clonotypes were defined as unique nucleotide sequences. MiTCR v1.1 was used to align the clonotypes against IMGT TRBV, TRBD and TRBJ reference segments. Only V-J combinations with frequency above 0.0001, covering 99.2% of repertoires, were analysed. A TCS score was defined as the ratio of F50 (clonal expansion) to E x V (chaos), with BLOSUM62-based TCRdist applied between CDR3 peptides within each V-J. Welch's t-statistics and random forest reduced some 510 V-J features to 13, which were used in a naive Bayes classifier (R e1071). TCRdb reprocessed the public reads (quality trimming at Q25 with fastp, clone calling with MiXCR) and kept in-frame beta chains. For every CDR3 protein sequence, its rows merge into one entry that carries the most common genes and DNA. TCRdb's processing, not the authors' own work, is the source of the V and J calls. Recorded for this sample are approximately 570,000 distinct CDR3 sequences; about 20% of them occurred a single time. About 50% of the sample is taken by the ten largest.

In the ophthalmopathy patients, disease was moderately to severely active, with a Clinical Activity Score of 3 or more, a NOSPECS grade of 4 or more, and a duration of less than 3 months. Patients with uncontrolled infections, other autoimmune diseases, pregnancy or lactation were excluded. Diagnoses were established on the basis of clinical symptoms, serum thyroxine and TRAb, thyroid ultrasound, and orbital computed tomography. PBMCs were isolated from approximately 10 ml of fresh peripheral blood by Ficoll-Paque density gradient centrifugation. Total RNA was extracted using Trizol reagent, and RNA quality was assessed on an Agilent 2100 Bioanalyzer. Remarks on this clonotype: It lacks a known antigen. No much larger clone is present one base from it, and per-base qualities are unavailable.

Counted from cysteine to phenylalanine, this CDR3 has 15 amino acids. Kept here is only the CDR3 DNA, which spans 45 bases and is read in frame from base 1. V loses 1 base, J loses 3 bases, and the germline ends lie 12 bases apart. Via the germline V gene, CDR1 is SGHTA and CDR2 FQGNSA. This receptor was obtained from a man aged 40-49 years with Graves' ophthalmopathy. The sequence is built from TRBV7-2 and TRBJ1-2; the D gene is unclear. The sequenced material came from blood. CDR3 reads: CASSLGPGLDYGYTF. The DNA reads TGTGCCAGCAGCTTAGGGCCAGGTTTAGACTATGGCTACACCTTC.